This T cell receptor (beta chain) was recovered during a study of T cells in localized non-small cell lung cancer. Sequenced by immunoSEQ multiplex PCR; TCRdb stores in-frame clones only, minus some. The sample contains 50,000 to 75,000 clones, about 89% of which appear only once. Study-wide results and caveats: The appearance of a median 57 of the top 100 tumor clones was seen in adjacent lung. Blood T cell density predicted longer survival; adjacent-lung clonality, shorter. There was higher T cell clonality in uninvolved adjacent lung than in tumor, and it was highest there. Sequencing involved a lone tumor region, leaving heterogeneity possible.

The CDR3 sequence is 17 residues long. The V gene end was trimmed by 3 bases and the J gene end by 2 bases; junction bases not matched to a gene: 11. Germline V lookup: CDR1 MDHEN, CDR2 SYDVKM. Concerning this clone: What it recognizes is unknown.

V is TRBV28 and J is TRBJ2-5, with 8 nucleotides matching TRBD1. This receptor was identified in a man between 40 and 70 years old with stage I lung adenocarcinoma. The material was peripheral blood, obtained before any cancer treatment. The CDR3 loop reads CASSFPSRTGSQETQYF. The DNA for the CDR3 is TGTGCCAGCAGTTTTCCCTCCCGGACAGGGTCGCAAGAGACCCAGTACTTC.